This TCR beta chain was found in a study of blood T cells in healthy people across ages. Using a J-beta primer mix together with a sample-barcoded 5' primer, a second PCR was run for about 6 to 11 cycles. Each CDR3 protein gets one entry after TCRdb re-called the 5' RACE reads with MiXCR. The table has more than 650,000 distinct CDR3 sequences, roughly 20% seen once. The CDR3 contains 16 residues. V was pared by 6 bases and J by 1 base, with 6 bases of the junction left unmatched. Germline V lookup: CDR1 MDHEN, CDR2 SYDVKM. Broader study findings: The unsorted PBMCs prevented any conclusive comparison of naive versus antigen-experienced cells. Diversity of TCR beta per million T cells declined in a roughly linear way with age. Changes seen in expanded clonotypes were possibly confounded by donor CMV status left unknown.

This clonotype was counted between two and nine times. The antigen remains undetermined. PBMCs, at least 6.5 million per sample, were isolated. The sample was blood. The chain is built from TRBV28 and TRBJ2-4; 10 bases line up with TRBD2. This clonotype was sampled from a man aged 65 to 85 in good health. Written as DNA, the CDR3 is TGTGCCAGCAGGGGTAGCGGGGGGTACGCCAAAAACATTCAGTACTTC. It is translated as CASRGSGGYAKNIQYF.